The 3 T cell receptor beta chains below come from one sample, sequenced in a study of blood T cell repertoires in COVID-19. The method was immunoSEQ multiplex PCR; TCRdb's version includes in-frame clones alone and lacks a portion of them. This sample carries 220,000 or so clones, 85% to 90% of them seen once, and the ten largest clones take around 1%. The specimen was PBMCs or T cells enriched from blood (not recorded which). These receptors came from a man in his fifties or sixties who had been exposed to COVID-19.

V and J are TRBV7-2 and TRBJ1-5; 9 nucleotides agree with TRBD1. V lost 4 bases, J lost 5 bases, and 0 bases stayed unmatched. The germline V gene encodes CDR1 SGHTA and CDR2 FQGNSA. The length of the CDR3 is 13 residues. CDR3 sequence: CASSWTGDQPQHF. CDR3 coding DNA: TGTGCCAGCAGCTGGACAGGGGATCAGCCCCAGCATTTT.

The chain has TRBV7-9 and TRBJ2-1, with TRBD2 matching over 8 bases. Germline CDR1 and CDR2: SEHNR and FQNEAQ (reference sequence). The CDR3 has 14 amino acids. J lost 4 bases, V lost 3 bases, and 2 bases had no gene match. The CDR3 is CASSLGGGYNEQFF. The CDR3 DNA reads TGTGCCAGCAGCTTGGGCGGGGGGTACAATGAGCAGTTCTTC.

The CDR3 bases are TGCGCCAGCAGCTTGGAGTTCCCGGTCTCGCATACGCAGTATTTT. This translates into CASSLEFPVSHTQYF. J is TRBJ2-3 and V is TRBV5-1; D unresolved. The CDR3 extends over 15 amino acids. Trimming took off 0 bases at V and 7 bases at J, with 15 bases between the two ends. Germline-derived CDR1 and CDR2 are SGHRS and YFSETQ.